This T cell receptor (beta chain) emerged from a study of cytomegalovirus exposure and HLA in healthy donors (dated by TCRdb to 2017 to 2019). Looking at the study overall: A later analysis indicated that the 130 or so validation repertoires were generated on the platform also employed for the 650 to 850 repertoires of the first cohort. The study was designed to test whether signatures of past pathogen exposure could be identified by cataloging public T cell receptors. Besides the first cohort of approximately 670 subjects, a separate validation cohort made up of around 120 different subjects was used. The study combined high-throughput TCR immunosequencing, statistical association of individual TCRs with disease status, and machine learning to predict cytomegalovirus infection status. Here is what the overall study found, with its caveats: In a later analysis, TCRs clustered in the first cohort were found to also tend to co-occur in the 120 or so validation repertoires, with over 90% of cluster scores above 0. All 120 or so repertoires were used to score co-occurrence in the validation cohort in a later analysis, because that analysis had no HLA typing for the cohort. In vitro tests confirmed that a few of the cytomegalovirus-associated TCR beta chains recognize cytomegalovirus antigens. The authors suggested that the approach could potentially be generalized to other disease states and immunological phenotypes. In the study, 150 to 200 TCR beta chains were listed as associated with cytomegalovirus. The classifier was reported to diagnose cytomegalovirus status with high specificity and sensitivity in both the original and validation cohorts. Most TCR sequences were observed very rarely across donors, whereas some public TCRs were present in many individuals.

The donors belonged to the validation cohort of approximately 130 subjects, which was separate from the approximately 660-subject first cohort. Library generation was performed with the immunoSEQ multiplex PCR assay. Turning to the authors' computational methods: A statistical classification framework was built for diagnosing cytomegalovirus status from the catalog of TCR beta chain sequences. The table was pulled from immuneACCESS by TCRdb, which kept in-frame rearrangements only. Such tables lose some clones; where checked, under half of the loss comes from unresolved V genes, and the rest has no known cause. V, J and clone size are taken as reported in that table, and D and trimming were inferred from the DNA itself. The sample table contains about 220,000 clones; only one count was recorded for roughly 89% of them. Less than 3% of the sample is in the top ten clones. As for this clone: The specificity of this receptor is unknown. The record has no base qualities; no much larger clone is one base away.

The sequenced sample was PBMCs. This sequence originates from a man aged 18 to 35 in good health and CMV-seronegative.

The DNA reads as follows: TGCAGCGTCCGTCCCGGGACAGCCACATACAATGAGCAGTTCTTC. Its product reads: CSVRPGTATYNEQFF. The sequence is built from TRBV29-1 and TRBJ2-1; 7 middle bases align to TRBD1. Reading the germline V gene gives CDR1 SQVTM and CDR2 ANQGSEA. Trimming accounts for 6 bases at V and 4 bases at J, while the number of junction bases matched to no gene is 12. Reading from cysteine to phenylalanine, the CDR3 counts 15 amino acids. Kept here is only the CDR3 DNA, which spans 45 bases and is read in frame from base 1.